Given below is one T cell receptor (beta chain) in context. This entry is derived from a study of blood T cell repertoires in COVID-19. Study information: Spain, Italy and the United States supplied samples that represented acute and convalescent COVID-19. From T cells, B-cell-depleted T cells, or PBMCs came the material, which was cDNA or gDNA.

In the authors' workflow: The assay estimated nucleated cells by amplifying reference gene primers. Generated by immunoSEQ multiplex PCR, the TCRdb table keeps only in-frame clones and is missing some. That table supplies the V and J calls and clone size; D and trimming were determined from the DNA. The sample holds 150,000 to 200,000 clones, 87% seen once. The receptor was isolated from a man aged 18 to 30 with active or convalescent COVID-19. Input material: peripheral blood.

CDR3 sequence reads: CASSLVGGINTIYF. CDR3 coding DNA: TGTGCCAGCAGTTTAGTCGGGGGGATAAACACCATATATTTT. The V gene is TRBV27, the J gene TRBJ1-3; D is perhaps TRBD1 (5 bases). V was shortened by 2 bases and J by 6 bases, with 11 bases between the two germline ends. This CDR3 has 14 residues. CDR1 is MNHEY, CDR2 SMNVEV, per germline (reference sequence).